One and the same sample provided the 5 T cell receptor beta chains below, sequenced in a study of T cell responses to AZD1222 COVID-19 vaccine. Measured with immunoSEQ multiplex PCR; TCRdb has only the in-frame clones, and not every one. Here the sample spans 120,000 or so clones, about 91% being singletons. The sample here was peripheral blood, taken on day 0 of AZD1222 vaccination. Receptor source: an adult in good health.

The V gene is TRBV6-5, the J gene TRBJ1-3; D is uncertain. Germline V lookup: CDR1 MNHEY, CDR2 SVGAGI. The CDR3 is made up of 13 amino acids. V was trimmed by 7 bases and J by 0 bases, leaving 7 bases between them. The CDR3 here is CASNPASGNTIYF. The CDR3 nucleotides are TGTGCCAGCAACCCAGCCTCTGGAAACACCATATATTTT.

This chain joins TRBV21-1 and TRBJ1-2. TRBV21-1 is flagged as a pseudogene. This CDR3 contains 15 residues. CDR3 coding DNA: TGTGCCAGCAGCATCGGTGGGGGGGTGAACTATGGCTACACCTTC. Protein product: CASSIGGGVNYGYTF.

The chain has TRBV4-2 and TRBJ2-3; 8 bases line up with TRBD2. Germline V gene sequence: CDR1 LGHNA, CDR2 YNFKEQ. V lost 3 bases, J lost 3 bases, and 11 bases stayed unmatched. CDR3 length equals 17 residues. CDR3 region: CASSHGGAGAVTDTQYF. CDR3 nucleotide sequence: TGTGCCAGCAGCCATGGCGGAGCGGGGGCCGTGACAGATACGCAGTATTTT.

The rearrangement links TRBV4-2 to TRBJ2-3, with TRBD2 matching 9 bases. CDR1 LGHNA and CDR2 YNFKEQ come from the germline V gene. The CDR3 is 13 amino acids. V shed 5 bases and J 5 bases; nucleotides not matched to a gene: 2. The CDR3 bases are TGTGCCAGCAGCGGTAGCGGGGGAGATACGCAGTATTTT. Residues: CASSGSGGDTQYF.

The chain joins TRBV10-2 to TRBJ2-5, with 7 bases lining up with TRBD1. Germline V lookup: CDR1 WSHSY, CDR2 SAAADI. Trimming removed 4 bases from V and 5 bases from J; junction bases left unmatched: 4. This CDR3 comprises 13 residues. The DNA for the CDR3 is TGCGCCAGCAGTGTAACACAGGGGGAGACCCAGTACTTC. This encodes CASSVTQGETQYF.